Included here is one T cell receptor (beta chain) sequence, with context. Its antigen is unknown. This sample is drawn from a study of siplizumab effects on memory and regulatory T cells. Study-level findings and limits: The drug siplizumab significantly decreased the alloreactive sequences that could be traced to unstimulated CD4+ memory cells.

The V and J ends lost 4 bases and 8 bases respectively, with 19 bases between them. The CDR3 totals 15 residues. Germline CDR1 reads SGHDN; CDR2 reads FVKESK. The repertoire was sequenced with immunoSEQ multiplex PCR; TCRdb's copy has only in-frame clones and lacks some. The repertoire holds tens of thousands of clones, with around 90% as singletons. The sample was Tregs sorted from blood. The chain links TRBV14 to TRBJ2-3, with D perhaps TRBD2 (6 bases). The clonotype comes from a human donor in good health. CDR3 coding DNA: TGTGCCAGCAGCCTTTCCGGGACCGGGGGAGCTACGCAGTATTTT. This translates into CASSLSGTGGATQYF.